The rows below give T cell receptor beta chains drawn from one sample of a study of STAT5B mutations in CD4+ large granular lymphocyte leukemia. Generated by immunoSEQ multiplex PCR, the TCRdb table keeps only in-frame clones and is missing some. The sample has some 40,000 clones, approximately 84% seen once. The specimen was CD4+ T cells from blood buffy coats. Every receptor here comes from a human donor in good health. Each CDR3 is given with its conserved first and last residue. Fields, in order: clone size, CDR3 length, J gene, D gene, V gene, CDR3 DNA, CDR3 protein. A D gene is named only where the DNA matches it firmly. Not all rows give a size; the values are once, few, many and, for expanded clones, a class.

clone size: NA; CDR3 length: 18; J gene: TRBJ2-5; D gene: TRBD1; V gene: TRBV19; CDR3 DNA: TGTGCCAGTAGTACCCCGTCGTATGGCAGGGGGCGTGGGGAGACCCAGTACTTC; CDR3 protein: CASSTPSYGRGRGETQYF
clone size: once; CDR3 length: 18; J gene: TRBJ2-1; D gene: TRBD2; V gene: TRBV11-2; CDR3 DNA: TGTGCCAGCAGCCCTGGGGGAACTAGCGGGGGAAATTACAATGAGCAGTTCTTC; CDR3 protein: CASSPGGTSGGNYNEQFF
clone size: NA; CDR3 length: 14; J gene: TRBJ2-5; D gene: TRBD1; V gene: TRBV7-8; CDR3 DNA: TGTGCCAGCAGCTTAGGAAGGGGGCCAGAGACCCAGTACTTC; CDR3 protein: CASSLGRGPETQYF
clone size: NA; CDR3 length: 13; J gene: TRBJ1-2; D gene: TRBD1; V gene: TRBV7-2; CDR3 DNA: TGTGCCAGCAGCCCACAGGGGAGCTATGGCTACACCTTC; CDR3 protein: CASSPQGSYGYTF
clone size: NA; CDR3 length: 14; J gene: TRBJ2-1; D gene: NA; V gene: TRBV9; CDR3 DNA: TGTGCCAGCAGCGTAGGAACAGGGTTCAATGAGCAGTTCTTC; CDR3 protein: CASSVGTGFNEQFF
clone size: NA; CDR3 length: 12; J gene: TRBJ1-1; D gene: NA; V gene: TRBV5-8; CDR3 DNA: TGTGCCAGCAGCCCGAGGGCGGCTGAAGCTTTCTTT; CDR3 protein: CASSPRAAEAFF
clone size: NA; CDR3 length: 15; J gene: TRBJ1-2; D gene: TRBD1; V gene: TRBV9; CDR3 DNA: TGTGCCAGCAGCGTAGGACAGGGGCCCTCCTATGGCTACACCTTC; CDR3 protein: CASSVGQGPSYGYTF
clone size: few; CDR3 length: 14; J gene: TRBJ2-7; D gene: NA; V gene: TRBV21-1; CDR3 DNA: TGTGCCAGCAGCCCGGGACAGGGGGACGACGAGCAGTACTTC; CDR3 protein: CASSPGQGDDEQYF
clone size: once; CDR3 length: 18; J gene: TRBJ2-1; D gene: NA; V gene: TRBV9; CDR3 DNA: TGTGCCAGCAGCGCGATCGGTGGGACTCGAACCCGATACAATGAGCAGTTCTTC; CDR3 protein: CASSAIGGTRTRYNEQFF
clone size: NA; CDR3 length: 15; J gene: TRBJ2-1; D gene: NA; V gene: TRBV7-2; CDR3 DNA: TGTGCCAGCAGCTTAGTCGGGACGGACGACAATGAGCAGTTCTTC; CDR3 protein: CASSLVGTDDNEQFF
clone size: NA; CDR3 length: 16; J gene: TRBJ2-5; D gene: TRBD2; V gene: TRBV6-5; CDR3 DNA: TGTGCCAGCAGTTCCGTAGCGGGGGGCTGGTTGGAGACCCAGTACTTC; CDR3 protein: CASSSVAGGWLETQYF
clone size: NA; CDR3 length: 13; J gene: TRBJ1-6; D gene: NA; V gene: TRBV7-9; CDR3 DNA: TGTGCCAGCAGGGCCGAGCAACATTCACCCCTCCACTTT; CDR3 protein: CASRAEQHSPLHF
clone size: NA; CDR3 length: 17; J gene: TRBJ2-1; D gene: TRBD2; V gene: TRBV11-2; CDR3 DNA: TGTGCCAGCAGCCGATCCGGACTAGCGGGAGGAGGTAATGAGCAGTTCTTC; CDR3 protein: CASSRSGLAGGGNEQFF
clone size: NA; CDR3 length: 15; J gene: TRBJ2-2; D gene: NA; V gene: TRBV5-1; CDR3 DNA: TGCGCCAGCAGCTTGGAGAGGGGAAACACCGGGGAGCTGTTTTTT; CDR3 protein: CASSLERGNTGELFF
clone size: NA; CDR3 length: 13; J gene: TRBJ1-1; D gene: NA; V gene: TRBV6-1; CDR3 DNA: TGTGCCAGCTCTTTACCATGGAACACTGAAGCTTTCTTT; CDR3 protein: CASSLPWNTEAFF
clone size: NA; CDR3 length: 12; J gene: TRBJ2-3; D gene: NA; V gene: TRBV11-2; CDR3 DNA: TGTGCCAGCAGCCTTTGGACAGATACGCAGTATTTT; CDR3 protein: CASSLWTDTQYF
clone size: NA; CDR3 length: 15; J gene: TRBJ2-7; D gene: TRBD1; V gene: TRBV11-1; CDR3 DNA: TGTGCCAGCAGCTTAGACCCGGGACAGCTCTACGAGCAGTACTTC; CDR3 protein: CASSLDPGQLYEQYF
clone size: few; CDR3 length: 11; J gene: TRBJ2-5; D gene: NA; V gene: TRBV5-1; CDR3 DNA: TGCGCCAGCAGATTCCAAGAGACCCAGTACTTC; CDR3 protein: CASRFQETQYF
clone size: NA; CDR3 length: 14; J gene: TRBJ2-7; D gene: NA; V gene: TRBV10-3; CDR3 DNA: TGTGCCGCCTCTGGAAGCGTAGGAGCGAACGAGCAGTACTTC; CDR3 protein: CAASGSVGANEQYF
clone size: NA; CDR3 length: 13; J gene: TRBJ1-3; D gene: NA; V gene: TRBV9; CDR3 DNA: TGTGCCAGCAGCGCCCCAAATGGAAACACCATATATTTT; CDR3 protein: CASSAPNGNTIYF
clone size: NA; CDR3 length: 15; J gene: TRBJ2-1; D gene: TRBD2; V gene: TRBV4-2; CDR3 DNA: TGTGCCAGCAGCCAAGTTGTCGGGGGGAGTGATGAGCAGTTCTTC; CDR3 protein: CASSQVVGGSDEQFF
clone size: NA; CDR3 length: 12; J gene: TRBJ2-7; D gene: NA; V gene: TRBV7-9; CDR3 DNA: TGTGCCAGCAGCTTAGAGGTGTGGGAGCAGTACTTC; CDR3 protein: CASSLEVWEQYF
clone size: few; CDR3 length: 11; J gene: TRBJ1-2; D gene: NA; V gene: TRBV28; CDR3 DNA: TGTGCCAGCAACAGGGACTATGGCTACACCTTC; CDR3 protein: CASNRDYGYTF
clone size: NA; CDR3 length: 15; J gene: TRBJ2-1; D gene: NA; V gene: TRBV7-2; CDR3 DNA: TGTGCCAGCAGCTTAGAAGCTAGCTCCTACAATGAGCAGTTCTTC; CDR3 protein: CASSLEASSYNEQFF
clone size: NA; CDR3 length: 13; J gene: TRBJ1-5; D gene: NA; V gene: TRBV18; CDR3 DNA: TGTGCCAGCTCACCTTCGGGGCCTCAGCCCCAGCATTTT; CDR3 protein: CASSPSGPQPQHF
clone size: NA; CDR3 length: 16; J gene: TRBJ1-1; D gene: NA; V gene: TRBV18; CDR3 DNA: TGTGCCAGCTCACCACGTGGCGATTGGGGGGTAGTGGAAGCTTTCTTT; CDR3 protein: CASSPRGDWGVVEAFF
clone size: NA; CDR3 length: 14; J gene: TRBJ2-6; D gene: NA; V gene: TRBV5-6; CDR3 DNA: TGTGCCAGCAGCTTGAGCGCTGGGGCCAACGTCCTGACTTTC; CDR3 protein: CASSLSAGANVLTF
clone size: NA; CDR3 length: 16; J gene: TRBJ2-1; D gene: NA; V gene: TRBV27; CDR3 DNA: TGTGCCAGCAGTTCCCATAGCGAAATCTCCTACAATGAGCAGTTCTTC; CDR3 protein: CASSSHSEISYNEQFF
clone size: NA; CDR3 length: 15; J gene: TRBJ2-7; D gene: TRBD2; V gene: TRBV28; CDR3 DNA: TGTGCCAGCAGTTTACGGGGGGTACAACGCTACGAGCAGTACTTC; CDR3 protein: CASSLRGVQRYEQYF
clone size: NA; CDR3 length: 16; J gene: TRBJ2-1; D gene: TRBD2; V gene: TRBV7-8; CDR3 DNA: TGTGCCAGCAGCTCTTCGACTAGCGGGAGGGTCAATGAGCAGTTCTTC; CDR3 protein: CASSSSTSGRVNEQFF
clone size: NA; CDR3 length: 12; J gene: TRBJ2-7; D gene: NA; V gene: TRBV6-6; CDR3 DNA: TGTGCCAGCAGTTACAGGACCTACGAGCAGTACTTC; CDR3 protein: CASSYRTYEQYF
clone size: NA; CDR3 length: 16; J gene: TRBJ2-2; D gene: TRBD2; V gene: TRBV7-9; CDR3 DNA: TGTGCCAGCAGCATAAGACTAGCGGGGGACACCGGGGAGCTGTTTTTT; CDR3 protein: CASSIRLAGDTGELFF
clone size: NA; CDR3 length: 13; J gene: TRBJ1-2; D gene: NA; V gene: TRBV7-8; CDR3 DNA: TGTGCCAGCAGCTTAGATCTAGGTACCGGCTACACCTTC; CDR3 protein: CASSLDLGTGYTF
clone size: NA; CDR3 length: 17; J gene: TRBJ2-1; D gene: TRBD2; V gene: TRBV7-3; CDR3 DNA: TGTGCCAGCAGCTTAAACGCCCCCGTGGGAGGGGCCAATGAGCAGTTCTTC; CDR3 protein: CASSLNAPVGGANEQFF
clone size: NA; CDR3 length: 16; J gene: TRBJ2-1; D gene: NA; V gene: TRBV28; CDR3 DNA: TGTGCCAGCAGCCGCGATTCAGGGGTTGTGAACAATGAGCAGTTCTTC; CDR3 protein: CASSRDSGVVNNEQFF
clone size: NA; CDR3 length: 15; J gene: TRBJ1-1; D gene: NA; V gene: TRBV7-2; CDR3 DNA: TGTGCCAGCAGCTTGAAAGGGGTTGGGAACACTGAAGCTTTCTTT; CDR3 protein: CASSLKGVGNTEAFF
clone size: NA; CDR3 length: 18; J gene: TRBJ1-1; D gene: NA; V gene: TRBV30; CDR3 DNA: TGTGCCTGGAAGTGGGGCCTGGCAGGGGAAATAATGAACACTGAAGCTTTCTTT; CDR3 protein: CAWKWGLAGEIMNTEAFF
clone size: NA; CDR3 length: 13; J gene: TRBJ1-1; D gene: NA; V gene: TRBV10-3; CDR3 DNA: TGTGCCATCAGTCTACAGATGAACACTGAAGCTTTCTTT; CDR3 protein: CAISLQMNTEAFF
clone size: NA; CDR3 length: 13; J gene: TRBJ1-1; D gene: NA; V gene: TRBV7-3; CDR3 DNA: TGTGCCAGCAGCTTGGTCCTGAACACTGAAGCTTTCTTT; CDR3 protein: CASSLVLNTEAFF
clone size: NA; CDR3 length: 17; J gene: TRBJ2-3; D gene: TRBD2; V gene: TRBV5-5; CDR3 DNA: TGTGCCAGCATCGTCTTGACTAGCGGGAGGGCCCCGGATACGCAGTATTTT; CDR3 protein: CASIVLTSGRAPDTQYF
clone size: once; CDR3 length: 18; J gene: TRBJ1-6; D gene: TRBD1; V gene: TRBV18; CDR3 DNA: TGTGCCAGCTCACCACAGACCAGCATCACAGGGGGCTCCTCACCCCTCCACTTT; CDR3 protein: CASSPQTSITGGSSPLHF
clone size: NA; CDR3 length: 13; J gene: TRBJ1-1; D gene: NA; V gene: TRBV6-1; CDR3 DNA: TGTGCCACCGACCGGGACTTAGGTACTGAAGCTTTCTTT; CDR3 protein: CATDRDLGTEAFF
clone size: NA; CDR3 length: 12; J gene: TRBJ1-2; D gene: NA; V gene: TRBV18; CDR3 DNA: TGTGCCAGCTCTCAGAACAGGGATGGCTACACCTTC; CDR3 protein: CASSQNRDGYTF
clone size: NA; CDR3 length: 16; J gene: TRBJ2-6; D gene: NA; V gene: TRBV27; CDR3 DNA: TGTGCCAGCAGCACTCCGGGGAACTCTGGGGCCAACGTCCTGACTTTC; CDR3 protein: CASSTPGNSGANVLTF
clone size: NA; CDR3 length: 14; J gene: TRBJ1-1; D gene: TRBD1; V gene: TRBV30; CDR3 DNA: TGTGCCTGGTCGACAGGGGGGAGGAACACTGAAGCTTTCTTT; CDR3 protein: CAWSTGGRNTEAFF
clone size: NA; CDR3 length: 15; J gene: TRBJ1-5; D gene: NA; V gene: TRBV7-8; CDR3 DNA: TGTGCCAGCAGCCCCGGGACACGAAGGGGTCAGCCCCAGCATTTT; CDR3 protein: CASSPGTRRGQPQHF
clone size: NA; CDR3 length: 16; J gene: TRBJ2-5; D gene: TRBD2; V gene: TRBV4-1; CDR3 DNA: TGCGCCAGCAGCCAACAACTAGCGCTCCGCCAAGAGACCCAGTACTTC; CDR3 protein: CASSQQLALRQETQYF
clone size: NA; CDR3 length: 15; J gene: TRBJ2-3; D gene: NA; V gene: TRBV5-6; CDR3 DNA: TGTGCCAGCAGCTTATTTCATGATAGCACAGATACGCAGTATTTT; CDR3 protein: CASSLFHDSTDTQYF
clone size: NA; CDR3 length: 15; J gene: TRBJ2-3; D gene: NA; V gene: TRBV5-4; CDR3 DNA: TGTGCCAGCAGCAACAGGGTTTCCAGCACAGATACGCAGTATTTT; CDR3 protein: CASSNRVSSTDTQYF
clone size: NA; CDR3 length: 19; J gene: TRBJ2-1; D gene: NA; V gene: TRBV7-2; CDR3 DNA: TGTGCCAGCAGCTTGAGGTCGGAACTATCACTACGGTGGGGGAATGAGCAGTTCTTC; CDR3 protein: CASSLRSELSLRWGNEQFF
clone size: NA; CDR3 length: 11; J gene: TRBJ1-4; D gene: NA; V gene: TRBV10-3; CDR3 DNA: TGTGCCATCAGGTCGGGGGAAAAACTGTTTTTT; CDR3 protein: CAIRSGEKLFF
clone size: NA; CDR3 length: 14; J gene: TRBJ1-1; D gene: NA; V gene: TRBV18; CDR3 DNA: TGTGCCAGCTCACCACTGGGGTATACCACTGAAGCTTTCTTT; CDR3 protein: CASSPLGYTTEAFF
clone size: NA; CDR3 length: 14; J gene: TRBJ1-1; D gene: TRBD1; V gene: TRBV11-1; CDR3 DNA: TGTGCCAGCAGCTTAAGACAGGGATGGGCTGAAGCTTTCTTT; CDR3 protein: CASSLRQGWAEAFF
clone size: NA; CDR3 length: 13; J gene: TRBJ1-2; D gene: NA; V gene: TRBV18; CDR3 DNA: TGTGCCAGCTCATCTGGAGGGGACCATGGCTACACCTTC; CDR3 protein: CASSSGGDHGYTF
clone size: NA; CDR3 length: 15; J gene: TRBJ2-5; D gene: NA; V gene: TRBV4-1; CDR3 DNA: TGCGCCAGCAGCCAAATGCCAGGGGCCCAAGAGACCCAGTACTTC; CDR3 protein: CASSQMPGAQETQYF
clone size: NA; CDR3 length: 16; J gene: TRBJ1-2; D gene: NA; V gene: TRBV11-1; CDR3 DNA: TGTGCCAGCAGCCCACGTGGGGCAGGCGGTATCTATGGCTACACCTTC; CDR3 protein: CASSPRGAGGIYGYTF
clone size: NA; CDR3 length: 17; J gene: TRBJ2-4; D gene: NA; V gene: TRBV4-3; CDR3 DNA: TGCGCCAGCAGCCAAAATCCGCAGGGATTAGCCAAAAACATTCAGTACTTC; CDR3 protein: CASSQNPQGLAKNIQYF